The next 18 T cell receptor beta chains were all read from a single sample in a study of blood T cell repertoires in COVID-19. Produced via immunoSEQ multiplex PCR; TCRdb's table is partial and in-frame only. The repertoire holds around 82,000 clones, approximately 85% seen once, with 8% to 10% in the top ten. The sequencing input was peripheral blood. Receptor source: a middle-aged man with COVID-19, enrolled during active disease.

Here the CDR3 DNA reads TGTGCCAGCAGCTTACTTGTGGGGCCCGAAGCTTTCTTT. Translating it yields CASSLLVGPEAFF. The chain employs TRBV7-9 and TRBJ1-1; a possible D gene is TRBD1 (5 bases). V shed 2 bases and J shed 8 bases, with 12 bases lying between them. The germline V gene encodes CDR1 SEHNR and CDR2 FQNEAQ (reference sequence). The CDR3 length is 13 residues.

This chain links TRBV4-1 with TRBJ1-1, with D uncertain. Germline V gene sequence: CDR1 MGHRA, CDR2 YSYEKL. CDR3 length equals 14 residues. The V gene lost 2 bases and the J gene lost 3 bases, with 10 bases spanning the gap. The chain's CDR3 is CASSQLLRDTEAFF. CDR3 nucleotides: TGCGCCAGCAGCCAATTGCTACGTGACACTGAAGCTTTCTTT.

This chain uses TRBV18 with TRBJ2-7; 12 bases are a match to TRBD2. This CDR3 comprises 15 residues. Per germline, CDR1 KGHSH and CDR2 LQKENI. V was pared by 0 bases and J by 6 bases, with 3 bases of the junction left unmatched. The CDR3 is CASSPPGLAGPEQYF. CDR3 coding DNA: TGTGCCAGCTCACCACCGGGACTAGCGGGCCCCGAGCAGTACTTC.

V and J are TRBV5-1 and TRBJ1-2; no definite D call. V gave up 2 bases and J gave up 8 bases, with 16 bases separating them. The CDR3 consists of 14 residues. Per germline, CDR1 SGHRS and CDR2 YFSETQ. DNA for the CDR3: TGCGCCAGCAGCTTCGAAGGGAGGGCGGTGGGCTACACCTTC. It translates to CASSFEGRAVGYTF.

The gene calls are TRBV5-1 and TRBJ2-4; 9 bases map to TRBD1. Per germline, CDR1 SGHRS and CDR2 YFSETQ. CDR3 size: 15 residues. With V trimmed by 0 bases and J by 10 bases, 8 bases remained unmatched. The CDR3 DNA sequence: TGCGCCAGCAGCTTGGAGGGGACAGGGACCACGATTCAGTACTTC. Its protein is CASSLEGTGTTIQYF.

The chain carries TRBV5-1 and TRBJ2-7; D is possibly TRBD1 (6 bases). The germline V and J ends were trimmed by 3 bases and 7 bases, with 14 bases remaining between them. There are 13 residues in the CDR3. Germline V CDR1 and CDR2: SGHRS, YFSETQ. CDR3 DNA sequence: TGCGCCAGCAGCTGGGACAACCTCTCAGAGCAGTACTTC. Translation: CASSWDNLSEQYF.

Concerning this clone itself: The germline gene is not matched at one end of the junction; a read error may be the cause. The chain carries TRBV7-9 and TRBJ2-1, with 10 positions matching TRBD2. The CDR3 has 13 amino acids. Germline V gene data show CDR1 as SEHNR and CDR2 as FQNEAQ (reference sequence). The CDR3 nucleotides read TGTGCCAGCATCTTAGCGGGGGGCAATGAGCAGTTCTTC. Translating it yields CASILAGGNEQFF.

CDR3 DNA sequence: TGTGCCACCAGGGGCTTGAACACTGAAGCTTTCTTT. Translating gives CATRGLNTEAFF. The chain has TRBV24-1 and TRBJ1-1; no firm D call. The ends were cut back, 7 bases at V and 0 bases at J, with 5 bases in the middle. The CDR3 runs 12 residues. Germline V CDR1 and CDR2: KGHDR, SFDVKD.

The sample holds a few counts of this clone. For the CDR3, the DNA is TGTGCCAGCAGTTCGGGCCGGGAGGGCAGTGAGCAGTACTTC. Amino acid sequence: CASSSGREGSEQYF. The rearrangement joins TRBV6-5 to TRBJ2-7, with 8 bases fitting TRBD2. The length of the CDR3 is 14 residues. Germline loops: CDR1 MNHEY, CDR2 SVGAGI. After removal of 4 bases from V and 7 bases from J, the junction contained 9 bases not matched to a gene.

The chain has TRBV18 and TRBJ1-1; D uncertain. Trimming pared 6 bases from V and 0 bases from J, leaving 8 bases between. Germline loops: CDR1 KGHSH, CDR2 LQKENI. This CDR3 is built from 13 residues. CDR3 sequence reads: CASSQSVNTEAFF. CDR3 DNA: TGTGCCAGCTCCCAGTCAGTGAACACTGAAGCTTTCTTT. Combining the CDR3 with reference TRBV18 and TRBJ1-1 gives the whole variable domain NAGVMQNPRHLVRRRGQEARLRCSPMKGHSHVYWYRQLPEEGLKFMVYLQKENIIDESGMPKERFSAEFPKEGPSILRIQQVVRGDSAAYFCASSQSVNTEAFFGQGTRLTVV.

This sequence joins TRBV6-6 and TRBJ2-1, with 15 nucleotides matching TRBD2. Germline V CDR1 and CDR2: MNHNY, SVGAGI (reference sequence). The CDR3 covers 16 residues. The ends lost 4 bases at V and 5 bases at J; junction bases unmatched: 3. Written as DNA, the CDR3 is TGTGCCAGCAGTTGGACTAGCGGGAGGGGTGACAATGAGCAGTTCTTC. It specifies CASSWTSGRGDNEQFF.

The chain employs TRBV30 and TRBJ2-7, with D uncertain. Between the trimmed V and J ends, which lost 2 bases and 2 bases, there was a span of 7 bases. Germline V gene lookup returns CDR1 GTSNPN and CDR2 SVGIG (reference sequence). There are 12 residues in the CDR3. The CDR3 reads CAWSSQTYEQYF. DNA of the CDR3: TGTGCCTGGAGTTCCCAGACCTACGAGCAGTACTTC.

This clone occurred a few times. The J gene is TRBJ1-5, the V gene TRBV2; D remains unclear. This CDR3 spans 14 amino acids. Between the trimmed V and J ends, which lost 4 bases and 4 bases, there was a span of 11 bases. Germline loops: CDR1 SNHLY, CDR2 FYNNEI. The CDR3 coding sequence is TGTGCCAGCAGTGTTGAGGGCCTAAATCAGCCCCAGCATTTT. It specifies CASSVEGLNQPQHF.

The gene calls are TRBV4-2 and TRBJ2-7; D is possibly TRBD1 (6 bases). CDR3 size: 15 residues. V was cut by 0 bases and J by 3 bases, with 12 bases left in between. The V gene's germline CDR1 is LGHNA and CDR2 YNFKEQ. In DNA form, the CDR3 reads TGTGCCAGCAGCCAAGAGGCAGGGGATTACTACGAGCAGTACTTC. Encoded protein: CASSQEAGDYYEQYF.

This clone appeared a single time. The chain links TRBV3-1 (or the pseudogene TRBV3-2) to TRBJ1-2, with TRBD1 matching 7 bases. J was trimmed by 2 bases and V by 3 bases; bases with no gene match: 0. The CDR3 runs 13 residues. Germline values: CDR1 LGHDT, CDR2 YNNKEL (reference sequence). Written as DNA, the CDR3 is TGTGCCAGCAGCCAGGGACAGAACTATGGCTACACCTTC. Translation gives CASSQGQNYGYTF.

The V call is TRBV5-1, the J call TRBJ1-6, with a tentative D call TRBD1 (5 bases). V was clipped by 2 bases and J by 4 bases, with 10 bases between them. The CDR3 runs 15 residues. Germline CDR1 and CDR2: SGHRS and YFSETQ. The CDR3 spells CASSLDTGYNSPLHF. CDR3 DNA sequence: TGCGCCAGCAGCTTAGACACAGGATATAATTCACCCCTCCACTTT.

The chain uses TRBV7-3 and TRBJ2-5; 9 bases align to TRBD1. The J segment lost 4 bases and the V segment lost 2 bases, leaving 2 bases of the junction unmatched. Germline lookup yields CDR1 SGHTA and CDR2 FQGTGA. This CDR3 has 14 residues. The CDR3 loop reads CASSLGTGSETQYF. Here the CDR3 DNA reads TGTGCCAGCAGCTTAGGGACAGGGTCAGAGACCCAGTACTTC.

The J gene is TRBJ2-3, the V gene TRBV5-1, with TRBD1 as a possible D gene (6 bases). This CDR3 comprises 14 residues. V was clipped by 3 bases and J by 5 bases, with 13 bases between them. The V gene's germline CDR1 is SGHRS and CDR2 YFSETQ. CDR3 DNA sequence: TGCGCCAGCAGCTCCGCCAACAGGGTAGATACGCAGTATTTT. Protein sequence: CASSSANRVDTQYF.